The 13 T cell receptor beta chains in this list originate from one sample, sequenced in a study of blood T cell repertoires in COVID-19. Assay: immunoSEQ multiplex PCR; the TCRdb copy retains only in-frame clones and omits some. The table includes 300,000 to 450,000 clones, around 87% detected once. The specimen sequenced was PBMCs or T cells enriched from blood (not recorded which). The receptors come from a young man who had recovered from COVID-19.

The chain uses TRBV4-1 and TRBJ1-1, with a weak D call TRBD1 (6 bases). V dropped 0 bases and J dropped 1 base, with 15 bases sitting between them. Germline V gene sequence: CDR1 MGHRA, CDR2 YSYEKL. The CDR3 is made up of 17 amino acids. CDR3 sequence: CASSQDNFRQANTEAFF. CDR3 nucleotide sequence: TGCGCCAGCAGCCAAGATAATTTTCGACAGGCGAACACTGAAGCTTTCTTT.

This clone was observed a single time. As DNA, the CDR3 is TGTGCCAGCAGCCCGAGAGGGGGTTGGAACACTGAAGCTTTCTTT. Protein sequence: CASSPRGGWNTEAFF. The J gene is TRBJ1-1, the V gene TRBV3-1 (or the pseudogene TRBV3-2); tentative D call: TRBD1 (6 bases). From germline, CDR1 is LGHDT and CDR2 YNNKEL (reference sequence). The V end was cut by 4 bases, the J end by 1 base, with 13 bases between. The CDR3 runs 15 residues.

The genes are TRBV19 and TRBJ1-5, with a weak D call TRBD1 (5 bases). Germline loops: CDR1 LNHDA, CDR2 SQIVND (reference sequence). The CDR3 contains 13 residues. Trimming cost V 6 bases and J 7 bases, with 13 bases left between them. The CDR3 bases are TGTGCCAGTAGGTCAGGGTCCGGACAGCCCCAGCATTTT. Amino acid sequence: CASRSGSGQPQHF.

This clone has only a few counts. The V and J genes are TRBV29-1 and TRBJ1-1, with D possibly TRBD1 on 6 matching bases. The CDR3 is 14 residues long. Looked up from germline, CDR1 is SQVTM and CDR2 is ANQGSEA. V was shortened by 0 bases and J by 5 bases, with 13 bases between the two germline ends. The CDR3 loop is CSVEDLGGGTEAFF. In DNA, the CDR3 is TGCAGCGTTGAAGATCTTGGGGGCGGGACTGAAGCTTTCTTT.

The V gene is TRBV4-1, the J gene TRBJ1-6; D is undetermined. V was pared by 1 base and J by 2 bases, with 12 bases between. The CDR3 sequence is 17 residues long. The germline V gene has CDR1 MGHRA and CDR2 YSYEKL. The CDR3: CASSQGGLRTYNSPLHF. The CDR3 bases are TGCGCCAGCAGCCAAGGCGGGCTCAGGACCTATAATTCACCCCTCCACTTT.

The V call is TRBV28, the J call TRBJ2-2; weak D call: TRBD2 (6 bases). The germline CDR1 and CDR2 sequences are MDHEN and SYDVKM. Trimming pared 7 bases from V and 3 bases from J, leaving 15 bases between. The CDR3 runs 15 residues. This chain's CDR3 is CASKVGGVHTGELFF. DNA for the CDR3: TGTGCCAGCAAGGTCGGGGGAGTCCACACCGGGGAGCTGTTTTTT.

The CDR3 here is CASGFLAAPDTQYF. The CDR3 nucleotides read TGTGCTAGTGGTTTTCTAGCGGCCCCAGATACGCAGTATTTT. The chain recombines TRBV12-5 with TRBJ2-3; 7 bases match TRBD2. Trimming removed 3 bases from V and 4 bases from J; junction bases left unmatched: 4. CDR3 length: 14 amino acids. Germline values: CDR1 LGHNT, CDR2 FRNRAP.

The J gene is TRBJ2-3, the V gene TRBV7-9, with D perhaps TRBD1 (5 bases). The CDR3 length is 16 residues. Trimming took off 2 bases at V and 2 bases at J, with 14 bases between the two ends. The germline CDR1 and CDR2 sequences are SEHNR and FQNEAQ (reference sequence). CDR3: CASSLWGVVITDTQYF. The CDR3 nucleotides read TGTGCCAGCAGCTTATGGGGCGTCGTCATCACAGATACGCAGTATTTT.

The chain couples TRBV2 to TRBJ2-1; perhaps TRBD1 as D (5 bases). This CDR3 comprises 11 residues. Germline V gives CDR1 SNHLY, CDR2 FYNNEI. The V end was cut by 5 bases, the J end by 11 bases, with 10 bases between. CDR3: CASSQGLKQFF. The CDR3 region has the DNA TGTGCCAGCAGTCAGGGATTGAAGCAGTTCTTC.

The rearrangement joins TRBV5-4 to TRBJ1-2; weak D call: TRBD1 (5 bases). The CDR3 has 17 amino acids. CDR1 and CDR2 from the germline V gene are SGHNT and YYREEE (reference sequence). The V end lost 1 base, the J end lost 0 bases, and 16 bases lay between the germline ends. CDR3 region: CASSLRRGGGSNYGYTF. The CDR3 nucleotides are TGTGCCAGCAGCTTGAGAAGGGGCGGAGGGTCTAACTATGGCTACACCTTC.

This clone was seen only a few times. The genes are TRBV7-9 and TRBJ1-4; D remains ambiguous. V was cut by 3 bases and J by 0 bases, with 8 bases left in between. This CDR3 region has 15 residues. Germline lookup yields CDR1 SEHNR and CDR2 FQNEAQ (reference sequence). CDR3 sequence: CASSFPSTTNEKLFF. The CDR3 DNA reads TGTGCCAGCAGCTTCCCATCTACAACTAATGAAAAACTGTTTTTT.

The J gene is TRBJ2-3, the V gene TRBV15; D is perhaps TRBD1 (5 bases). V lost 1 base, J lost 0 bases, and 8 bases lay in between. Germline V lookup: CDR1 LNHNV, CDR2 YYDKDF (reference sequence). The CDR3 is 15 residues long. This CDR3 reads CATSRGDRSTDTQYF. The DNA for the CDR3 is TGTGCCACCAGCAGAGGCGACAGAAGCACAGATACGCAGTATTTT.

The chain has TRBV28 and TRBJ2-1; TRBD2 matches 10 bases. Germline V gene sequence: CDR1 MDHEN, CDR2 SYDVKM. V lost 7 bases and J lost 1; bases outside the gene matches: 7. The CDR3 length is 16 residues. CDR3 sequence (DNA): TGTGCCAGCATATCAGTAGCGGGAGGTTCCTACAATGAGCAGTTCTTC. This translates into CASISVAGGSYNEQFF.